This T cell receptor (beta chain) was identified in a study of identical twins. Study-wide findings and caveats: Alpha sequences that were out-of-frame and twin-shared showed an excess of low generation probability.

TCRdb re-called the 5' RACE reads through MiXCR, storing one row per CDR3 protein. The repertoire holds hundreds of thousands of distinct CDR3 sequences, roughly 7.2% seen once, with approximately 1.5% in the top ten. CDR3 length: 13 residues. J gave up 2 bases and V 6 bases, and 4 bases lay outside the gene matches. Germline-derived CDR1 and CDR2 are SGHRS and YFSETQ. This clonotype was seen more than once but under ten times. As yet, its antigen is unknown. The sample also formed part of further work on yellow fever vaccine responses in identical twins.

The chain carries TRBV5-1 and TRBJ1-1, with 7 positions matching TRBD1. Sequencing was done on a sample of PBMCs. The source of this sequence is a woman younger than 35 in good health. The CDR3 protein is CASTRQGNTEAFF. CDR3 bases: TGCGCCAGCACCCGACAGGGCAACACTGAAGCTTTCTTT.